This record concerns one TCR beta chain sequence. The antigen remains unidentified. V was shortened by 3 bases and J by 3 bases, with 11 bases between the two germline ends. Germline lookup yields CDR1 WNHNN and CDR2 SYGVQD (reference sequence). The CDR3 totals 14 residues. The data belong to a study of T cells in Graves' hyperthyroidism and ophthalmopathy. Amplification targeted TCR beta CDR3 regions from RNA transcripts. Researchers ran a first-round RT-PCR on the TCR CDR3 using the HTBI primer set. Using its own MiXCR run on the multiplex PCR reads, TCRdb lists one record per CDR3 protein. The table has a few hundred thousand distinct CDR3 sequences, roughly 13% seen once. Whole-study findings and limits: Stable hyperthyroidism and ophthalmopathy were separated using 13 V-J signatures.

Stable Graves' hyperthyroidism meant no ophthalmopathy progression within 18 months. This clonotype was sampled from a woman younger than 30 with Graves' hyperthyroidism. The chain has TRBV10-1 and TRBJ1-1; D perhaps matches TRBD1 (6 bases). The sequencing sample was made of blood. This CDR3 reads CASSDGGLDTEAFF. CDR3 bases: TGCGCCAGCAGTGACGGGGGCTTGGACACTGAAGCTTTCTTT.